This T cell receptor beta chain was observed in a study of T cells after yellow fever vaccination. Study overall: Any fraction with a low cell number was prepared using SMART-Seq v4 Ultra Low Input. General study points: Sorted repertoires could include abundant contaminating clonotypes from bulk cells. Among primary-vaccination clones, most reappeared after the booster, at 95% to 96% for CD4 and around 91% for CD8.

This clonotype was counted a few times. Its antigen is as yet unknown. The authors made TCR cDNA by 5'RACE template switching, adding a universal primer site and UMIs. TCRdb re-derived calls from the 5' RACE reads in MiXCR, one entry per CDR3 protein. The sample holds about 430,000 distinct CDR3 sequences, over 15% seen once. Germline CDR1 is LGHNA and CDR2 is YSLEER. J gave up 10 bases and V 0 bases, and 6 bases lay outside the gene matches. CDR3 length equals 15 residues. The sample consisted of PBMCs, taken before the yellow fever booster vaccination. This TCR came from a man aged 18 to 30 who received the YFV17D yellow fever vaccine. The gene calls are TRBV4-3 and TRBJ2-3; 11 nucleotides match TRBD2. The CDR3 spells CASSQDQLAGGSQYF. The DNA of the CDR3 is TGCGCCAGCAGCCAAGATCAGCTAGCGGGGGGTTCGCAGTATTTT.